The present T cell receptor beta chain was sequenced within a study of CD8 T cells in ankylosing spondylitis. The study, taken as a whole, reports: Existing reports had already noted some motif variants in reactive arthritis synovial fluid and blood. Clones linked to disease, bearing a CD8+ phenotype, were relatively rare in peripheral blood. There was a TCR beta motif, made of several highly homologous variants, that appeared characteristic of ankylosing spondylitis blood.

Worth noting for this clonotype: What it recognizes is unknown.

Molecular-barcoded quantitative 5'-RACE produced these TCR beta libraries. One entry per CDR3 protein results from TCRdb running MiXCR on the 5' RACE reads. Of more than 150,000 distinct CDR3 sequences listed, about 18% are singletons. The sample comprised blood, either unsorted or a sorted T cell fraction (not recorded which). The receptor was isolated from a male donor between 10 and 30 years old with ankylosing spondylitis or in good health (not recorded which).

The CDR3 reads CASSLEVSLTGDV. The CDR3 region has the DNA TGTGCCAGCAGCTTGGAAGTTAGTCTCACCGGTGACGTC. This chain links TRBV5-5 with TRBJ2-7, with D unresolved. Per germline, CDR1 SGHKS and CDR2 YYEKEE (reference sequence). The CDR3 runs 13 residues.